This T cell receptor (beta chain) was obtained from a study of T-cell reconstitution after alpha-beta-depleted transplantation in children. The CDR3 is 16 residues long. Per the germline V gene, CDR1 is MNHEY and CDR2 is SVGAGI. V lost 1 base, J lost 4 bases, and 13 bases lay in between. Researchers prepared the TCRbeta library using unique molecular identifiers, the study reports. Using its own MiXCR run on the PCR reads, TCRdb lists one record per CDR3 protein. The table lists about 460,000 distinct CDR3 sequences, around 13% of them singletons. This rearrangement joins TRBV6-5 to TRBJ2-2, with D tentatively TRBD2 (5 bases). The material sequenced was PBMCs from the stem cell graft donor, taken from the stem cell graft. The sequence was collected from a human donor who donated a stem cell graft to a child with combined immunodeficiency. In nucleotides, the CDR3 is TGTGCCAGCAGTTACTTACCGGGGTCCAGCACCGGGGAGCTGTTTTTT. This translates into CASSYLPGSSTGELFF.